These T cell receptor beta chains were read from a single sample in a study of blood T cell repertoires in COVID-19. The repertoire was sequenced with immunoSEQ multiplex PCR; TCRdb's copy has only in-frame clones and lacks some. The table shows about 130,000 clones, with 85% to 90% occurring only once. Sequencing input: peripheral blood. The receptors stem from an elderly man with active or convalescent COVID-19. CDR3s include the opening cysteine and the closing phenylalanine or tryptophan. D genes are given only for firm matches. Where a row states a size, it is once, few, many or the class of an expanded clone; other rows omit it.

TGTGCCAGCAGCCAAGTGGGGGGTCTCGACGAAAAACTGTTTTTT	CASSQVGGLDEKLFF	NA	NA	TRBV4-2	TRBJ1-4
TGTGCCAGCAGGCCCCCTTGGCAGGGGCTAGCCAAAAACATTCAGTACTTC	CASRPPWQGLAKNIQYF	few	NA	TRBV28	TRBJ2-4
TGTGCCAGCAGCCAACGCGGCGGGAGGGCCATTATCGAGCAGTACTTC	CASSQRGGRAIIEQYF	NA	TRBD2	TRBV3-1/TRBV3-2	TRBJ2-7
TGTGCCAGCAGCGATCGGGGGGGGGTCGGAGAAAAACTGTTTTTT	CASSDRGGVGEKLFF	NA	NA	TRBV3-1/TRBV3-2	TRBJ1-4
TGTGCCACGAATACTAGGAGGCGAGAGACCCAGTACTTC	CATNTRRRETQYF	NA	NA	TRBV19	TRBJ2-5
TGTGCCAGCAGTACCCACGGAGGGGCTAGTGGAGCTTTCTTT	CASSTHGGASGAFF	NA	NA	TRBV28	TRBJ1-1
TGCGCCAGCAGCTTGGCCCTAGCGGGGGATTCCTACAATGAGCAGTTCTTC	CASSLALAGDSYNEQFF	NA	TRBD2	TRBV5-1	TRBJ2-1
TGTGCCAGCAGCTTAGTTCGCGGGAGGGGATCCTACGAGCAGTACTTC	CASSLVRGRGSYEQYF	NA	TRBD2	TRBV7-2	TRBJ2-7
TGTGCCAGCAGTTTTATGAGACTAGCGGGGGGGGATACGCAGTATTTT	CASSFMRLAGGDTQYF	NA	TRBD2	TRBV28	TRBJ2-3
TGTGCCAGCAGCTCTTCCGGGACAGGGGGTATTCAGCCCCAGCATTTT	CASSSSGTGGIQPQHF	NA	TRBD1	TRBV7-9	TRBJ1-5
TGCAGCGTCCCTAAGGGGGGGGGTGGTACTGAAGCTTTCTTT	CSVPKGGGGTEAFF	NA	NA	TRBV29-1	TRBJ1-1
TGTGCCAGCAGCCCGTCTCCGGGGGCGAACACCGGGGAGCTGTTTTTT	CASSPSPGANTGELFF	NA	NA	TRBV7-3	TRBJ2-2
TGTGCCAGCAGCGTAGGCGGCCGGGAGACCCAGTACTTC	CASSVGGRETQYF	NA	NA	TRBV9	TRBJ2-5
TGTGCCAGCAGCTCCGGGACAGGGGTTTGGGGGCAGCCCCAGCATTTT	CASSSGTGVWGQPQHF	NA	TRBD1	TRBV28	TRBJ1-5
TGTGCCAGCAGTTTCCGGAACACTGAAGCTTTCTTT	CASSFRNTEAFF	NA	NA	TRBV28	TRBJ1-1
TGTGCCAGCAGTTTATCAGGGCGGGGGGAGACCCAGTACTTC	CASSLSGRGETQYF	once	TRBD2	TRBV28	TRBJ2-5
TGTGCCAGCAGTCCGGACTGGAACACTGAAGCTTTCTTT	CASSPDWNTEAFF	NA	NA	TRBV12-3/TRBV12-4	TRBJ1-1
TGTGCCACCAGTCCTGGGGCCTATGGCTACACCTTC	CATSPGAYGYTF	NA	NA	TRBV24-1	TRBJ1-2
TGTGCCATCAGTCGGACAGGGACTAATCAGCCCCAGCATTTT	CAISRTGTNQPQHF	NA	TRBD1	TRBV10-3	TRBJ1-5
TGTGCCAGCAGTTTATCACTAGCGGTTTCCTACGAGCAGTACTTC	CASSLSLAVSYEQYF	NA	TRBD2	TRBV7-8	TRBJ2-7
TGTGCCAGCAGCTTAAACAGGGAAGAGACCCAGTACTTC	CASSLNREETQYF	NA	NA	TRBV11-3	TRBJ2-5
TGTGCCTGGAGTTTGACTTTTAAAAATGAAAAACTGTTTTTT	CAWSLTFKNEKLFF	NA	NA	TRBV30	TRBJ1-4
TGCGCCAGCAGCTTGGGTCCAGCGGGAGCCCAAGAGACCCAGTACTTC	CASSLGPAGAQETQYF	NA	TRBD2	TRBV5-1	TRBJ2-5
TGTGCCAGCAAGGACGGGCGGGGCCTACCCTACGAGCAGTACTTC	CASKDGRGLPYEQYF	NA	NA	TRBV13	TRBJ2-7
TGTGCCAGTAGTAACAGGGGGCAAACTGAGCAGTTCTTC	CASSNRGQTEQFF	once	TRBD1	TRBV19	TRBJ2-1
TGTGCCAGTAGTATCCAGATACGCTCCTACGAGCAGTACTTC	CASSIQIRSYEQYF	once	NA	TRBV19	TRBJ2-7
TGTGCCAGCAGCGTCGGACAGCATTATTACAATGAGCAGTTCTTC	CASSVGQHYYNEQFF	once	NA	TRBV11-3	TRBJ2-1
TGCGCCACCCCGCCCCTAGGACTAGCGGTCGGAACAGATACGCAGTATTTT	CATPPLGLAVGTDTQYF	NA	TRBD2	TRBV5-1	TRBJ2-3
TGTGCCAGCAGTCAGGACAGGAGGCAGCCCCAGCATTTT	CASSQDRRQPQHF	NA	TRBD1	TRBV7-9	TRBJ1-5
TGTGCCAGCAGCTTGGAACAGGGGGCTGGGAAACTGTTTTTT	CASSLEQGAGKLFF	NA	TRBD1	TRBV5-4	TRBJ1-4
TGTGCCAGCGCCAGGGGGATGGGATATCAGCCCCAGCATTTT	CASARGMGYQPQHF	NA	TRBD1	TRBV6-5	TRBJ1-5
TGTGCCAGCTCACCGGAGCGGGGGGCTGGTGGCTACACCTTC	CASSPERGAGGYTF	once	NA	TRBV18	TRBJ1-2
TGCGCCAGCAGGCGGGGGGACTCCGCCTCACAAGAGACCCAGTACTTC	CASRRGDSASQETQYF	NA	TRBD2	TRBV4-1	TRBJ2-5
TGTGCCAGCTCACCACCCGGGAGCTCTGGAAACACCATATATTTT	CASSPPGSSGNTIYF	NA	NA	TRBV18	TRBJ1-3
TGTGCCAGCAGCAGACAGGGGAGGACGTACTTC	CASSRQGRTYF	NA	TRBD1	TRBV6-5	TRBJ2-4
TGTGCCAGTAGTAAGGACAGGTTCTCCTACGAGCAGTACTTC	CASSKDRFSYEQYF	NA	TRBD1	TRBV19	TRBJ2-7
TGTGCTAGTGGTCCGTGGGCCCAGAACGGCAATGAGCAGTTCTTC	CASGPWAQNGNEQFF	NA	NA	TRBV12-5	TRBJ2-1
TGTGCCAGCAGGCGTCGGGACTCTAACTATGGCTACACCTTC	CASRRRDSNYGYTF	NA	NA	TRBV6-5	TRBJ1-2
TGTGCCAGCAGTGCCATGGGGCTTGGCAATCAGCCCCAGCATTTT	CASSAMGLGNQPQHF	NA	NA	TRBV2	TRBJ1-5
TGCGCCAGCAGCCAAGATCACAGGGGGGCCTATGGCTACACCTTC	CASSQDHRGAYGYTF	NA	TRBD1	TRBV4-1	TRBJ1-2
TGTGCCAGCAGTGACTGGGCTCCTCCTGGAAACACCATATATTTT	CASSDWAPPGNTIYF	NA	NA	TRBV2	TRBJ1-3
TGTGCCTGGACCCTATACAGGGGGCTAAACACCATATATTTT	CAWTLYRGLNTIYF	NA	TRBD1	TRBV30	TRBJ1-3
TGTGCCAGCTCACCTCAGAGCGGGAGGGGTGGAGATACGCAGTATTTT	CASSPQSGRGGDTQYF	NA	TRBD2	TRBV18	TRBJ2-3
TGTGCCAGTAGTAGACCGGGACTAGCGGGAGGGACAGCCTACAATGAGCAGTTCTTC	CASSRPGLAGGTAYNEQFF	NA	TRBD2	TRBV19	TRBJ2-1
TGTGCCAGCAGCCTGGACAGTCCTAACTCTGGAAACACCATATATTTT	CASSLDSPNSGNTIYF	NA	NA	TRBV7-3	TRBJ1-3
TGTGCCAGCAGTTACGGGGGCTCGAAGTACTTC	CASSYGGSKYF	few	NA	TRBV6-5	TRBJ2-7
TGCAGCGTTGAAACCCGGACAGGGCTCACCGGGGAGCTGTTTTTT	CSVETRTGLTGELFF	NA	TRBD1	TRBV29-1	TRBJ2-2